The 4 T cell receptor beta chains presented below share a single source sample, sequenced in a study of cytomegalovirus exposure and HLA in healthy donors. This PCR relied on a set of 60 Vbeta primers and 13 Jbeta primers. Assay: immunoSEQ multiplex PCR; the TCRdb copy retains only in-frame clones and omits some. Seen here are about 150,000 clones, approximately 72% observed once, and the top ten hold about 2.6%. Sequences were obtained from PBMCs. The receptor set was obtained from a man between 18 and 29 years old in good health and CMV-seronegative.

This chain joins TRBV5-1 and TRBJ2-7; maybe TRBD2 (6 bases). Germline lookup yields CDR1 SGHRS and CDR2 YFSETQ. There are 15 residues in the CDR3. Trimming shortened V by 3 bases and J by 3 bases, and 16 bases separated the two germline ends. The DNA for the CDR3 is TGCGCCAGCAGCTGGGACTGGCAGTGGTACTACGAGCAGTACTTC. Translated, it gives CASSWDWQWYYEQYF.

This chain connects TRBV7-2 to TRBJ2-1; 7 bases map to TRBD2. The CDR3 runs to 14 residues. The J segment lost 7 bases and the V segment lost 2 bases, leaving 5 bases of the junction unmatched. Looked up from germline, CDR1 is SGHTA and CDR2 is FQGNSA. In DNA, the CDR3 is TGTGCCAGCAGCTTAAGGCTAGCGGCTAATGAGCAGTTCTTC. Its translation: CASSLRLAANEQFF. Looking up the rest from reference TRBV7-2 and TRBJ2-1 gives the full variable domain: GAGVSQSPSNKVTEKGKDVELRCDPISGHTALYWYRQSLGQGLEFLIYFQGNSAPDKSGLPSDRFSAERTGGSVSTLTIQRTQQEDSAVYLCASSLRLAANEQFFGPGTRLTVL.

The CDR3 loop is CASRGRSSGANVLTF. The CDR3 bases are TGTGCCAGCAGGGGGCGGAGCTCTGGGGCCAACGTCCTGACTTTC. The rearrangement joins TRBV2 to TRBJ2-6; possibly TRBD1 for D (5 bases). This CDR3 comprises 15 residues. Germline V gene data show CDR1 as SNHLY and CDR2 as FYNNEI. The germline V and J ends were trimmed by 6 bases and 0 bases, with 9 bases remaining between them.

The J gene is TRBJ2-1, the V gene TRBV28; D unclear. Germline V lookup: CDR1 MDHEN, CDR2 SYDVKM. The CDR3 loop spans 13 amino acids. V was cut by 2 bases and J by 5 bases, with 7 bases left in between. The CDR3 sequence is CASSLGRHNEQFF. CDR3 DNA: TGTGCCAGCAGTTTAGGGCGCCACAATGAGCAGTTCTTC.